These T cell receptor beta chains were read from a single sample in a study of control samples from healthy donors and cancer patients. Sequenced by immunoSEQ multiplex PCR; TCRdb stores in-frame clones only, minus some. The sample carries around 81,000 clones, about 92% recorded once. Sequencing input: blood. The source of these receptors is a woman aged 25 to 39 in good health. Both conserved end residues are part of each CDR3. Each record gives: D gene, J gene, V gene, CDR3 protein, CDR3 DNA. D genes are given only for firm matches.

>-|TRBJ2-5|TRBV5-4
CASSFYGQETQYF
TGTGCCAGCAGCTTCTATGGGCAAGAGACCCAGTACTTC
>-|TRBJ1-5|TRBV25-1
CASSRSIISPQHF
TGTGCCAGCAGCCGGTCCATTATCAGCCCCCAGCATTTT
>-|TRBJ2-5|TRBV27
CASSLIPGDQETQYF
TGTGCCAGCAGTTTAATTCCAGGGGATCAAGAGACCCAGTACTTC
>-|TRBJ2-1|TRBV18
CASSPQGSYNEQFF
TGTGCCAGCTCACCACAGGGTAGCTACAATGAGCAGTTCTTC
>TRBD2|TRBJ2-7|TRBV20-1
CSASYLAGAASYEQYF
TGCAGTGCTAGTTACCTAGCGGGGGCCGCATCCTACGAGCAGTACTTC
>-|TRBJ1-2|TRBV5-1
CASSLGGVGDGYTF
TGCGCCAGCAGCTTGGGAGGGGTAGGAGATGGCTACACCTTC
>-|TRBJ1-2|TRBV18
CASSPNREGYTF
TGTGCCAGCTCACCGAACAGGGAGGGCTACACCTTC
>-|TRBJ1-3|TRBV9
CASSVQGTNSGNTIYF
TGTGCCAGCAGCGTGCAGGGAACCAACTCTGGAAACACCATATATTTT
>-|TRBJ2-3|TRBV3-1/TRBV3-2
CASTDTNTDTQYF
TGTGCCAGCACGGACACCAACACAGATACGCAGTATTTT
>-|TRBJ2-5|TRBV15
CATSRDVPTERSETQYF
TGTGCCACCAGCAGAGATGTCCCCACGGAAAGGTCAGAGACCCAGTACTTC
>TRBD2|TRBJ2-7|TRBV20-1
CSASLAGAVYEQYF
TGCAGTGCTAGTCTAGCGGGAGCTGTCTACGAGCAGTACTTC
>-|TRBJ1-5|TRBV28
CASSGRRGFEPQHF
TGTGCCAGCAGTGGACGACGGGGGTTTGAGCCCCAGCATTTT
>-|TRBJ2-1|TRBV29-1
CSVATLGNEQFF
TGCAGCGTTGCTACCCTGGGGAATGAGCAGTTCTTC
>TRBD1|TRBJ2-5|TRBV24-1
CATSNGQGTGETQYF
TGTGCCACCAGCAACGGACAGGGTACGGGGGAGACCCAGTACTTC